The source of this T cell receptor beta chain is a study of cytomegalovirus exposure and HLA in healthy donors. Study context: Within the Caucasian-associated ancestry cluster were roughly 82% of the 398 genotyped donors.

Nominally healthy donors were sampled, though unrecorded immune exposures were likely. Concerning this clone itself: Its target is unknown.

PCR used 60 Vbeta primers and 13 Jbeta primers. Sequencing was performed with immunoSEQ multiplex PCR; in TCRdb, only in-frame clones are kept and a portion is missing. The table lists fewer than 250,000 clones, about 80% of them singletons, with about 3% in the top ten. Findings of the study overall: TRBV6-2, TRBV6-3 and some other V segments were excluded as indistinguishable.

The CDR3 has 15 residues. V was trimmed by 7 bases and J by 0 bases, leaving 16 bases between them. CDR1 and CDR2 from the germline V gene are MNHNY and SVGAGI (reference sequence). This chain links TRBV6-6 with TRBJ2-7; tentatively, D is TRBD2 (6 bases). The sample consisted of PBMCs. The source of this sequence is a man in his forties in good health and CMV-seropositive. The CDR3 DNA follows: TGTGCCAGCACCGGGAGTGGGGGGAGCTCCTACGAGCAGTACTTC. Its translation is CASTGSGGSSYEQYF.